These 9 T cell receptor beta chains were all obtained from the same sample, sequenced in a study of blood T cell repertoires in COVID-19. Sequencing was performed with immunoSEQ multiplex PCR; in TCRdb, only in-frame clones are kept and a portion is missing. Of about 29,000 clones listed, 70% to 90% are singletons. Sequences were obtained from peripheral blood. These receptors were taken from a human donor in a cohort sampled during active COVID-19.

The chain carries TRBV7-9 and TRBJ1-2; TRBD1 aligns across 9 bases. The V gene's germline CDR1 is SEHNR and CDR2 FQNEAQ (reference sequence). There are 18 residues in the CDR3. V shed 5 bases, J shed 1 base, and the junction held 14 bases outside the gene matches. The CDR3 sequence is CASSTRTGAATFNYGYTF. The CDR3 nucleotides are TGTGCCAGCAGCACAAGGACAGGGGCCGCCACCTTTAACTATGGCTACACCTTC.

The chain recombines TRBV4-2 with TRBJ2-5; D is possibly TRBD1 (8 bases). CDR1 and CDR2 (germline): LGHNA, YNFKEQ. This CDR3 region has 15 residues. The ends were cut back, 4 bases at V and 2 bases at J, with 14 bases in the middle. The CDR3 here is CASSPTGGEQETQYF. The CDR3 bases are TGTGCCAGCAGCCCCACAGGGGGGGAACAAGAGACCCAGTACTTC.

In its sample, this clone was seen a few times. J is TRBJ1-5 and V is TRBV19; D possibly corresponds to TRBD1 (5 bases). This CDR3 has 13 amino acids. Germline V gene sequence: CDR1 LNHDA, CDR2 SQIVND (reference sequence). V was trimmed by 2 bases and J by 4 bases, leaving 6 bases between them. This chain's CDR3 is CASSISGNQPQHF. CDR3 bases: TGTGCCAGTAGTATATCAGGGAATCAGCCCCAGCATTTT.

This chain connects TRBV7-8 to TRBJ2-6; possible D gene TRBD1, 7 bases. The V gene's germline CDR1 is SGHVS and CDR2 FQNEAQ. V was shortened by 5 bases and J by 1 base, with 18 bases between the two germline ends. The CDR3 is 18 amino acids. In nucleotides, the CDR3 is TGTGCCAGCAGCAATCCCCGATCAGGGGGGTCTGGGGCCAACGTCCTGACTTTC. This encodes CASSNPRSGGSGANVLTF.

The CDR3 spells CASSQGLAGNTGELFF. Here the CDR3 DNA reads TGTGCCAGCAGCCAAGGGCTAGCGGGAAACACCGGGGAGCTGTTTTTT. The chain couples TRBV4-2 to TRBJ2-2, with 9 bases identical to TRBD2. Per the germline V gene, CDR1 is LGHNA and CDR2 is YNFKEQ. The CDR3 extends over 16 amino acids. J was trimmed by 2 bases and V by 1 base; bases with no gene match: 2.

This chain connects TRBV2 to TRBJ2-5, with D unclear. V was shortened by 3 bases and J by 5 bases, with 10 bases between the two germline ends. The CDR3 consists of 13 residues. Germline CDR1 and CDR2: SNHLY and FYNNEI. In DNA form, the CDR3 reads TGTGCCAGCAGTGACGGTAGCAAGGAGACCCAGTACTTC. It translates to CASSDGSKETQYF.

The V call is TRBV23-1, the J call TRBJ1-2, with D maybe TRBD1 (5 bases). TRBV23-1 is flagged as an ORF with uncertain function. V shed 3 bases and J shed 8 bases, with 16 bases lying between them. This CDR3 contains 14 residues. DNA for the CDR3: TGCGCCAGCAGTCATGAGCGCAGGGTGCACGGCTACACCTTC. Translated, it gives CASSHERRVHGYTF.

This chain joins TRBV9 and TRBJ2-7; 8 bases align to TRBD2. Germline V CDR1 and CDR2: SGDLS, YYNGEE. The CDR3 sequence is 14 residues long. V shed 0 bases, J shed 6 bases, and the junction held 5 bases outside the gene matches. The DNA for the CDR3 is TGTGCCAGCAGCGTAGACGTCGGGAGGGGCGAGCAGTACTTC. As protein: CASSVDVGRGEQYF. The whole variable domain, filled in from reference TRBV9 and TRBJ2-7, reads DSGVTQTPKHLITATGQRVTLRCSPRSGDLSVYWYQQSLDQGLQFLIQYYNGEERAKGNILERFSAQQFPDLHSELNLSSLELGDSALYFCASSVDVGRGEQYFGPGTRLTVT.

The V call is TRBV10-3, the J call TRBJ2-5; 9 nucleotides match TRBD1. J was trimmed by 2 bases and V by 10 bases; bases with no gene match: 11. Germline CDR1 is ENHRY and CDR2 is SYGVKD. This CDR3 has 15 amino acids. DNA of the CDR3: TGTGCCACCCTAGCGACAGGGGGGAGGCAAGAGACCCAGTACTTC. Amino acid sequence: CATLATGGRQETQYF.